A single sample is the source of the 22 T cell receptor beta chains below, sequenced in a study of blood T cell repertoires in COVID-19. The data were produced by immunoSEQ multiplex PCR, yet TCRdb's version contains in-frame clones alone and is incomplete. The table lists 250,000 or so clones, 70% to 75% of them singletons. The sequencing sample was made of peripheral blood. These receptors originate from a woman of 80 years or more with acute or convalescent COVID-19.

This clone turned up a few times. The chain employs TRBV7-2 and TRBJ1-2, with TRBD1 identical over 8 bases. Germline V gene sequence: CDR1 SGHTA, CDR2 FQGNSA. The CDR3 runs to 14 residues. Unmatched junction bases numbered 10, after V lost 4 bases and J lost 9 bases. CDR3 DNA: TGTGCCAGCAGCTCCCCCCGGGACAGGCGACGCTACACCTTC. It is translated as CASSSPRDRRRYTF.

This clone was recorded once. The CDR3 sequence: CASSFGWLEEKAFF. The CDR3 bases are TGTGCCAGCAGCTTTGGATGGTTGGAGGAGAAAGCTTTCTTT. This chain connects TRBV5-6 to TRBJ1-1; D remains unclear. V dropped 2 bases and J dropped 9 bases, with 17 bases sitting between them. The germline gives CDR1 SGHDT, CDR2 YYEEEE. CDR3 length: 14 residues.

The chain is built from TRBV10-3 and TRBJ1-6, with 7 positions matching TRBD1. The ends lost 10 bases at V and 6 bases at J; junction bases unmatched: 9. Germline loops: CDR1 ENHRY, CDR2 SYGVKD. The CDR3 extends over 14 amino acids. This CDR3 is CATSRDSFNSPLHF. Written as DNA, the CDR3 is TGTGCCACCTCCCGGGACAGCTTTAATTCACCCCTCCACTTT.

The J gene is TRBJ1-4, the V gene TRBV7-6; D gene uncertain. V was cut by 4 bases and J by 7 bases, with 13 bases left in between. Germline CDR1 reads SGHVS; CDR2 reads FNYEAQ. The CDR3 has 14 residues. As DNA, the CDR3 is TGTGCCAGCAGCTCGACTTCATTGGGTGAAAAACTGTTTTTT. It translates to CASSSTSLGEKLFF.

This chain uses TRBV4-2 with TRBJ1-1; D gene ambiguous. Germline V lookup: CDR1 LGHNA, CDR2 YNFKEQ. The CDR3 extends over 13 amino acids. V lost 0 bases to trimming and J lost 11 bases, with 13 bases between them. CDR3 in amino acids: CASSQEEGTRAFF. DNA of the CDR3: TGTGCCAGCAGCCAAGAAGAGGGTACGCGGGCTTTCTTT.

J is TRBJ2-2 and V is TRBV9; TRBD2 aligns across 11 bases. The CDR3 extends over 17 amino acids. The V gene's germline CDR1 is SGDLS and CDR2 YYNGEE. V lost 3 bases, J lost 3 bases, and 7 bases stayed unmatched. CDR3 loop: CASSATTSGRYTGELFF. DNA for the CDR3: TGTGCCAGCAGCGCCACCACTAGCGGGAGATACACCGGGGAGCTGTTTTTT.

The V gene is TRBV2, the J gene TRBJ2-3, with D perhaps matching TRBD2 (5 bases). CDR3 size: 14 residues. V shed 10 bases and J shed 0 bases, with 14 bases lying between them. Germline CDR1 reads SNHLY; CDR2 reads FYNNEI. As DNA, the CDR3 is TGTGCCACCCACCTTAGCGATAGCACAGATACGCAGTATTTT. Its protein is CATHLSDSTDTQYF.

The rearrangement links TRBV7-2 to TRBJ2-6, with 8 bases identical to TRBD1. CDR3 length: 15 residues. The germline gives CDR1 SGHTA, CDR2 FQGNSA. V dropped 4 bases and J dropped 2; count of bases not matched to a gene: 1. The CDR3 region has the DNA TGTGCCAGCAGCTCACAGGGGGCTGGGGCCAACGTCCTGACTTTC. This gives the protein CASSSQGAGANVLTF.

V is TRBV5-6 and J is TRBJ2-3; a weak D match, TRBD1 (5 bases). Germline values: CDR1 SGHDT, CDR2 YYEEEE. CDR3 length: 14 residues. V gave up 6 bases and J gave up 5 bases, with 16 bases separating them. CDR3 residues: CASTAWTREDTQYF. Written as DNA, the CDR3 is TGTGCCAGCACAGCTTGGACCAGGGAAGATACGCAGTATTTT.

This clone was counted a few times. The rearrangement links TRBV19 to TRBJ1-5; 12 bases map to TRBD1. The V gene's germline CDR1 is LNHDA and CDR2 SQIVND (reference sequence). The trim removed 4 bases at V and 5 bases at J, leaving 9 bases unmatched. This CDR3 spans 17 amino acids. Here the CDR3 DNA reads TGTGCCAGTAGTAAAAGTAGGGACAGGGGGCGTTATCAGCCCCAGCATTTT. Residues: CASSKSRDRGRYQPQHF.

The gene calls are TRBV5-1 and TRBJ2-1; weak D call: TRBD1 (5 bases). Per the germline V gene, CDR1 is SGHRS and CDR2 is YFSETQ. The CDR3 runs to 14 residues. V was pared by 5 bases and J by 0 bases, with 9 bases between. CDR3 protein: CASRQALSYNEQFF. In DNA form, the CDR3 reads TGCGCCAGCAGACAGGCGCTCTCCTACAATGAGCAGTTCTTC.

The chain is built from TRBV19 and TRBJ1-2; D remains ambiguous. The CDR3 consists of 14 residues. V was pared by 5 bases and J by 4 bases, with 14 bases between. Germline V gene sequence: CDR1 LNHDA, CDR2 SQIVND (reference sequence). The CDR3 region has the DNA TGTGCCAGTAGTTCCTCCGGGAGGAGCTATGGCTACACCTTC. Its translation is CASSSSGRSYGYTF. Looking up the rest from reference TRBV19 and TRBJ1-2 gives the full variable domain: DGGITQSPKYLFRKEGQNVTLSCEQNLNHDAMYWYRQDPGQGLRLIYYSQIVNDFQKGDIAEGYSVSREKKESFPLTVTSAQKNPTAFYLCASSSSGRSYGYTFGSGTRLTVV.

On this clone: The sample holds other DNA sequences that translate to the same CDR3. This rearrangement joins TRBV6-6 to TRBJ1-1, with D possibly TRBD1 on 6 matching bases. The CDR3 contains 14 residues. CDR1 is MNHNY and CDR2 is SVGAGI in the germline V gene (reference sequence). Trimming took 3 bases from V and 1 from J, leaving 9 bases between them. CDR3 loop: CASSYQGQNTEAFF. Here the CDR3 DNA reads TGTGCCAGCAGTTATCAGGGGCAGAACACTGAAGCTTTCTTT.

CDR3 DNA sequence: TGTGCCAGCAGTTGGGACAGGGCCAAAAACATTCAGTACTTC. Translation: CASSWDRAKNIQYF. The rearrangement uses TRBV6-5 and TRBJ2-4, with 8 bases lining up with TRBD1. The CDR3 is 14 residues long. With V trimmed by 4 bases and J by 1 base, 0 bases remained unmatched. Germline V gives CDR1 MNHEY, CDR2 SVGAGI.

This clone was picked up a small number of times. The chain joins TRBV29-1 to TRBJ2-3; D gene ambiguous. This CDR3 comprises 11 residues. CDR1 is SQVTM and CDR2 is ANQGSEA in the germline V gene. V lost 8 bases to trimming and J lost 3 bases, with 9 bases between them. This CDR3 reads CSSEITDTQYF. DNA of the CDR3: TGCAGCAGTGAGATTACAGATACGCAGTATTTT.

The rearrangement uses TRBV6-5 and TRBJ1-1; the D is unclear. Germline CDR1 and CDR2: MNHEY and SVGAGI. This CDR3 has 12 amino acids. Trimming pared 8 bases from V and 1 base from J, leaving 8 bases between. CDR3 nucleotide sequence: TGTGCCAGCGGCCCACCGAACACTGAAGCTTTCTTT. Translating it yields CASGPPNTEAFF.

V and J are TRBV2 and TRBJ2-2; 7 bases fit TRBD2. The germline CDR1 and CDR2 sequences are SNHLY and FYNNEI. J gave up 4 bases and V 4 bases, and 12 bases lay outside the gene matches. The CDR3 spans 17 residues. CDR3 region: CASSGTSLGGFTGELFF. CDR3 coding DNA: TGTGCCAGCAGTGGCACAAGCTTGGGGGGGTTCACCGGGGAGCTGTTTTTT.

The CDR3: CASSVPTGEANTIYF. In DNA, the CDR3 is TGCGCCAGCAGCGTCCCTACAGGGGAGGCAAACACCATATATTTT. The V and J genes are TRBV5-1 and TRBJ1-3; 7 positions match TRBD1. The CDR3 is made up of 15 amino acids. The trim removed 4 bases at V and 6 bases at J, leaving 10 bases unmatched. Germline lookup yields CDR1 SGHRS and CDR2 YFSETQ.

This chain connects TRBV5-1 to TRBJ2-7, with 7 bases fitting TRBD1. The CDR3 length is 14 residues. Germline V CDR1 and CDR2: SGHRS, YFSETQ. Trimming cost V 5 bases and J 0 bases; bases outside gene matches: 5. Written as DNA, the CDR3 is TGCGCCAGCAGAAGACAGGGTAGCTCCTACGAGCAGTACTTC. Translation: CASRRQGSSYEQYF.

V is TRBV28 and J is TRBJ1-2, with D hard to call. Trimming stripped 4 bases from V and 10 bases from J, with 13 bases between. CDR1 is MDHEN, CDR2 SYDVKM, per germline. The CDR3 has 12 amino acids. The DNA of the CDR3 is TGTGCCAGCAGTTCCATCGACACCCCCTACACCTTC. Its protein is CASSSIDTPYTF.

The chain employs TRBV4-3 and TRBJ1-1; the match to TRBD1 covers 8 bases. CDR1 is LGHNA and CDR2 is YSLEER in the germline V gene. The V gene end was trimmed by 6 bases and the J gene end by 3 bases; junction bases not matched to a gene: 3. The CDR3 covers 13 residues. DNA for the CDR3: TGCGCCAGCAGTCAACAGGGGGACACTGAAGCTTTCTTT. It specifies CASSQQGDTEAFF.

This chain joins TRBV7-2 and TRBJ2-7; 10 bases match TRBD1. Germline trimming cut 7 bases from V and 7 bases from J; bases unmatched to any gene: 10. Germline V gives CDR1 SGHTA, CDR2 FQGNSA. The CDR3 contains 14 residues. The CDR3 sequence is CASTRDRGDWEQYF. CDR3 nucleotides: TGTGCCAGCACCCGGGACAGGGGAGACTGGGAGCAGTACTTC. Variable domain in full (rest from reference TRBV7-2 and TRBJ2-7): GAGVSQSPSNKVTEKGKDVELRCDPISGHTALYWYRQSLGQGLEFLIYFQGNSAPDKSGLPSDRFSAERTGGSVSTLTIQRTQQEDSAVYLCASTRDRGDWEQYFGPGTRLTVT.